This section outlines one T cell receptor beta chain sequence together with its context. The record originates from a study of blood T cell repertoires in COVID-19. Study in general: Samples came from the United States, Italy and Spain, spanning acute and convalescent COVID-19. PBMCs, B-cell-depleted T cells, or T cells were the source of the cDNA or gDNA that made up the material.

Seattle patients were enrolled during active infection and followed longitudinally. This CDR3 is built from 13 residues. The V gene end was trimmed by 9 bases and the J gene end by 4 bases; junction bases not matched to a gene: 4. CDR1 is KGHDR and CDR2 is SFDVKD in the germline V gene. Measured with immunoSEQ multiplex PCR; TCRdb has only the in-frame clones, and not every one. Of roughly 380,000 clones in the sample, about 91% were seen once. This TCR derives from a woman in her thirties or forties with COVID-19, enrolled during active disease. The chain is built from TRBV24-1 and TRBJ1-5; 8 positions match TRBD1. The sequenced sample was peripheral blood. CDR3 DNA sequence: TGTGCCACCCAGGGGGCAGCGAATCAGCCCCAGCATTTT. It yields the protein CATQGAANQPQHF.